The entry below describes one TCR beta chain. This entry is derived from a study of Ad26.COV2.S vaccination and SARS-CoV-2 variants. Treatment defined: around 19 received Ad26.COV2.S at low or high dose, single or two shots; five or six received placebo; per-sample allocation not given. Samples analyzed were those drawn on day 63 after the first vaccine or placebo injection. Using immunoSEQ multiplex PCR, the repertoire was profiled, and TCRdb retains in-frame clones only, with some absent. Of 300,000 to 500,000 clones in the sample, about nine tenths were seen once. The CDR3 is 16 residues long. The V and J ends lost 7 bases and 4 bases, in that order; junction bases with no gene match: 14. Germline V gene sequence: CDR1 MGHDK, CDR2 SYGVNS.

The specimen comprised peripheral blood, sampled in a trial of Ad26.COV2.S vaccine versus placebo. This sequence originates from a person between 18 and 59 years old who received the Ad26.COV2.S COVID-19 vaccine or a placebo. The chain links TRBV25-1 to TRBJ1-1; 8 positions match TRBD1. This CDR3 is CASKGASGGAGTEAFF. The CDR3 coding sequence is TGTGCCAGCAAGGGGGCCTCAGGGGGCGCGGGCACTGAAGCTTTCTTT.